These T cell receptor beta chains were read from a single sample in a study of T cells in Graves' hyperthyroidism and ophthalmopathy. TCRdb recomputed calls from the multiplex PCR reads with MiXCR, one row per CDR3 protein. In the table there are around 540,000 distinct CDR3 sequences, about 16% of which are singletons. Sequencing was performed on blood. The receptors come from a woman aged 25 to 45 with Graves' ophthalmopathy. Both conserved end residues are part of each CDR3. D genes are given only for firm matches. For some rows the clone size is stated as once, few or many, or as a class when expanded; others skip it.

>many|TRBJ2-1|TRBV29-1|NA
TGCAGCGTTGAAGATCGCGAGAACAGCTACAATGAGCAGTTCTTC
CSVEDRENSYNEQFF
>many|TRBJ2-4|TRBV2|NA
TGTGCCAGCAGCTTCGACTTTTTAGCCAAAAACATTCAGTACTTC
CASSFDFLAKNIQYF
>few|TRBJ2-7|TRBV2|NA
TGTGCCAGCAGTGAAACCCCCTACGAGCAGTACTTC
CASSETPYEQYF
>many|TRBJ1-1|TRBV18|NA
TGTGCCAGCTCACCGGGTGCTCAACTGAACACTGAAGCTTTCTTT
CASSPGAQLNTEAFF
>NA|TRBJ2-1|TRBV4-3|TRBD2
TGCGCCAGCAGCCAAGACTTTGTGGCTAGCGGGATAATCAATGAGCAGTTCTTC
CASSQDFVASGIINEQFF
>NA|TRBJ2-1|TRBV15|NA
TGTGCCACCAGCAGAGATAACTTCTTCCCCAATGAGCAGTTCTTC
CATSRDNFFPNEQFF
>NA|TRBJ2-1|TRBV7-9|NA
TGTGCCAGCAGCTTAATAGGATTTGAGCAGTTCTTC
CASSLIGFEQFF
>many|TRBJ2-5|TRBV2|TRBD2
TGTGCCAGCAGTGGGCGGACTAGCGGGAGCAAAGAGACCCAGTACTTC
CASSGRTSGSKETQYF
>NA|TRBJ2-1|TRBV4-2|NA
TGTGCCAGCAGCCCATCAAGGGTAGCGTCGAACGTGGAGGGGCAGTTCTTC
CASSPSRVASNVEGQFF
>few|TRBJ1-5|TRBV27|NA
TGTGCCAGCAGTTTATCGGGAGATAATCAGCCCCAGCATTTT
CASSLSGDNQPQHF
>once|TRBJ2-7|TRBV6-9|TRBD1
TGTGCCAGCAGTTACCCTGAGGGGGCGGCGCACGAGCAGTACTTC
CASSYPEGAAHEQYF
>many|TRBJ2-7|TRBV7-2|NA
TGTGCCAGCAGCTCCCAGGGGGGCGAGCAGTACTTC
CASSSQGGEQYF
>NA|TRBJ2-7|TRBV29-1|NA
TGCAGCGTTGAAGAAGCAAAGGACAGCTCCTACGAGCAGTACTTC
CSVEEAKDSSYEQYF
>few|TRBJ2-4|TRBV5-1|NA
TGCGCCAGCAGCCCCCGGGACACTGGAGGGGAAAACATTCAGTACTTC
CASSPRDTGGENIQYF
>few|TRBJ1-5|TRBV12-3/TRBV12-4|NA
TGTGCCAGCAGTTTATTCCCGGGGGGAAATCAGCCCCAGCATTTT
CASSLFPGGNQPQHF